The rows below give T cell receptor beta chains drawn from one sample of a study of blood T cell repertoires in COVID-19. The method was immunoSEQ multiplex PCR; TCRdb's version includes in-frame clones alone and lacks a portion of them. The sample holds 300,000 to 350,000 clones, nearly 90% seen once. Sample: PBMCs or T cells enriched from blood (not recorded which). These receptors came from a woman aged 18-30 years with acute COVID-19. CDR3s include the opening cysteine and the closing phenylalanine or tryptophan. The order of the fields is J gene, D gene, V gene, clone size, CDR3 length, CDR3 DNA, CDR3 protein. D genes are given only for firm matches. Not every row has a clone size; where given, it reads once, few, many or a size class.

TRBJ1-5	.	TRBV12-3/TRBV12-4	.	13	TGTGCCAGCACCCAACAGTACAATCAGCCCCAGCATTTT	CASTQQYNQPQHF
TRBJ2-7	TRBD1	TRBV5-1	.	13	TGCGCCAGCAGCTTGGAACCATCAGGGGGGCAGTACTTC	CASSLEPSGGQYF
TRBJ1-4	TRBD1	TRBV6-1	.	15	TGTGCCAGCAGTGAAGCGGGACAGAAAAATGAAAAACTGTTTTTT	CASSEAGQKNEKLFF
TRBJ1-1	.	TRBV7-9	.	13	TGTGCCAGCAGCGGGGAGACGAACACTGAAGCTTTCTTT	CASSGETNTEAFF
TRBJ1-5	.	TRBV19	once	17	TGTGCCAGTAGAGGGGAGACAGGCCCCGATAGCAATCAGCCCCAGCATTTT	CASRGETGPDSNQPQHF
TRBJ2-3	.	TRBV10-2	.	12	TGCGCCAGCAGTAGCGTCACAGATACGCAGTATTTT	CASSSVTDTQYF
TRBJ1-1	TRBD1	TRBV6-4	.	15	TGTGCCAGCAGCATGACAGGGGGTCGGAACACTGAAGCTTTCTTT	CASSMTGGRNTEAFF
TRBJ1-5	TRBD1	TRBV19	.	16	TGTGCCAGTAGCCCAGACCGACGCAGGGGGCGCCGGCCCCAGCATTTT	CASSPDRRRGRRPQHF
TRBJ2-7	.	TRBV12-3/TRBV12-4	once	13	TGTGCCAGCAGCCTGAACTCCAACTACGAGCAGTACTTC	CASSLNSNYEQYF
TRBJ2-1	.	TRBV19	.	15	TGTGCCAGTAGTGACGGGAAAAACTCCTACAATGAGCAGTTCTTC	CASSDGKNSYNEQFF
TRBJ2-7	TRBD2	TRBV5-1	.	16	TGCGCCAGCAGCTTGCAAACTAGCGGGAGTTCCTACGAGCAGTACTTC	CASSLQTSGSSYEQYF
TRBJ1-2	.	TRBV28	.	12	TGTGCCAGCAGATTCGACGGGGTCGGCTACACCTTC	CASRFDGVGYTF
TRBJ1-1	TRBD1	TRBV30	.	14	TGTGCCTGGATTAGAGACAGGGGGAACACTGAAGCTTTCTTT	CAWIRDRGNTEAFF
TRBJ2-1	TRBD2	TRBV6-5	.	15	TGTGCCAGCAGTTACTCGGGTAGCGGGAGCGATGAGCAGTTCTTC	CASSYSGSGSDEQFF
TRBJ2-5	TRBD2	TRBV10-3	once	15	TGTGCCATCAGTGATGTAGCGGGACTGGTGGAGACCCAGTACTTC	CAISDVAGLVETQYF
TRBJ1-2	.	TRBV7-9	.	14	TGTGCCAGCAGCCAACTAGGGGGGGCATATGGCTACACCTTC	CASSQLGGAYGYTF
TRBJ1-2	.	TRBV6-5	.	14	TGTGCCAGCAGTTACTCAGAGGGTAACTATGGCTACACCTTC	CASSYSEGNYGYTF
TRBJ2-5	TRBD2	TRBV5-1	.	15	TGCGCCAGCAGCCCCGGGGGGAGGGAACGAGAGACCCAGTACTTC	CASSPGGRERETQYF
TRBJ2-7	.	TRBV28	.	16	TGTGCCAGCAGTTGGGCCTGGAGCGGAAGCTCCTACGAGCAGTACTTC	CASSWAWSGSSYEQYF
TRBJ2-2	.	TRBV28	few	16	TGTGCCAGCAGTTTATCCTCAGCGGGTGACACCGGGGAGCTGTTTTTT	CASSLSSAGDTGELFF
TRBJ2-5	TRBD2	TRBV5-1	.	14	TGCGCCAGCAGCTTGGCCGCAGCGGGGGAGACCCAGTACTTC	CASSLAAAGETQYF
TRBJ1-4	TRBD1	TRBV9	.	14	TGTGCCAGCAGCGTGACAGGGGAGGATGAAAAACTGTTTTTT	CASSVTGEDEKLFF
TRBJ1-2	TRBD1	TRBV18	.	14	TGTGCCAGCTCAGACCCGACAGGGGACTATGGCTACACCTTC	CASSDPTGDYGYTF
TRBJ1-2	.	TRBV6-2/TRBV6-3	.	13	TGTGCCAGCAGTTACCCGTCGGGTTATGGCTACACCTTC	CASSYPSGYGYTF
TRBJ1-2	.	TRBV11-2	.	13	TGTGCCAGCAGCGGGGAAGGGGGAGATGGCTACACCTTC	CASSGEGGDGYTF
TRBJ2-4	TRBD1	TRBV7-2	.	15	TGTGCCAGCAGCCGGGACAGGGCGAGCAAAAACATTCAGTACTTC	CASSRDRASKNIQYF
TRBJ1-3	TRBD1	TRBV15	.	16	TGTGCCACCAGCAGAGATCCGACAGGGACTGGAAACACCATATATTTT	CATSRDPTGTGNTIYF
TRBJ1-2	.	TRBV5-1	.	14	TGCGCCAGCAGCTACGGACAGCCCTTGGGGGGCTACACCTTC	CASSYGQPLGGYTF
TRBJ2-7	TRBD2	TRBV19	.	13	TGTGCCAGTAGTATGAGCGGGGAACACGAGCAGTACTTC	CASSMSGEHEQYF
TRBJ1-2	.	TRBV19	once	12	TGTGCCAGTAGCCCCCGACAGGCGGAAGGCACCTTC	CASSPRQAEGTF
TRBJ1-1	TRBD1	TRBV18	.	17	TGTGCCAGCTCACCCGTCCCGGGACAGGGGTCGAACACTGAAGCTTTCTTT	CASSPVPGQGSNTEAFF
TRBJ1-4	TRBD1	TRBV28	.	19	TGTGCCAGCAGTCCATCGGACAGGATGGGGCTGTCAACTAATGAAAAACTGTTTTTT	CASSPSDRMGLSTNEKLFF
TRBJ1-5	.	TRBV19	.	14	TGTGCCAGTAGTCCGCAGGGGCCAGGACAGCCCCAGCATTTT	CASSPQGPGQPQHF
TRBJ1-5	.	TRBV12-3/TRBV12-4	.	13	TGTGCCAGCAGTTTCGTGGAGAATCAGCCCCAGCATTTT	CASSFVENQPQHF
TRBJ2-5	TRBD1	TRBV10-3	once	16	TGTGCCATCAGTGATAACACCCTGGGACAGCAAGAGACCCAGTACTTC	CAISDNTLGQQETQYF
TRBJ2-7	.	TRBV11-2	.	13	TGTGCCAGCAGGGTGCAGGGGCCAAACGAGCAGTACTTC	CASRVQGPNEQYF
TRBJ2-3	TRBD2	TRBV14	.	19	TGTGCCAGCAGCCAAGCTCTCGCGGGAGGGCCAAGTGGCACAGATACGCAGTATTTT	CASSQALAGGPSGTDTQYF
TRBJ2-7	.	TRBV7-9	few	15	TGTGCCAGCAGCTTAGCCACAGGGCCATCATACGAGCAGTACTTC	CASSLATGPSYEQYF
TRBJ1-5	.	TRBV12-3/TRBV12-4	.	13	TGTGCCAGCATCTCGACAGGTTACCAGCCCCAGCATTTT	CASISTGYQPQHF
TRBJ2-2	TRBD2	TRBV2	.	16	TGTGCCAGCAGGAAACTAATAAGCGGGAGTACCGGGGAGCTGTTTTTT	CASRKLISGSTGELFF
TRBJ1-5	.	TRBV3-1/TRBV3-2	.	15	TGTGCCAGCAGCCAAGTCGCAGGGAGCAATCAGCCCCAGCATTTT	CASSQVAGSNQPQHF
TRBJ2-7	.	TRBV5-6	.	11	TGTGCCAGCAGGCGTGCATACGAGCAGTACTTC	CASRRAYEQYF
TRBJ1-2	.	TRBV9	.	14	TGTGCCAGCAGCTCCGCAGACAGCTTCTATGGCTACACCTTC	CASSSADSFYGYTF
TRBJ1-2	TRBD1	TRBV30	few	13	TGTGCCTGGAGTGTACCAGGGGGCTGGGACTACACCTTC	CAWSVPGGWDYTF
TRBJ2-1	.	TRBV28	once	13	TGTGCCAGCAGTCTAGGGGGGGGCAATGAGCAGTTCTTC	CASSLGGGNEQFF
TRBJ1-1	TRBD1	TRBV28	.	16	TGTGCCAGCAGAGAAGACAGGGGGCGGGAGAACACTGAAGCTTTCTTT	CASREDRGRENTEAFF
TRBJ1-5	.	TRBV6-2/TRBV6-3	.	14	TGTGCCAGCAGCACTGGTAATTGGAATCAGCCCCAGCATTTT	CASSTGNWNQPQHF
TRBJ1-1	.	TRBV9	many	13	TGTGCCAGCAGCGTAACAGGGAACACTGAAGCTTTCTTT	CASSVTGNTEAFF
TRBJ2-1	TRBD2	TRBV11-3	.	15	TGTGCCAGCAGCGTAGCGGGAGGAACCTACAATGAGCAGTTCTTC	CASSVAGGTYNEQFF
TRBJ2-1	.	TRBV5-1	.	16	TGCGCCAGCAGCTTGCGTTCCAGGGGGGAGTACAATGAGCAGTTCTTC	CASSLRSRGEYNEQFF
TRBJ1-2	.	TRBV28	.	14	TGTGCCAGCAGTTTGAAGACAGGTAACTATGGCTACACCTTC	CASSLKTGNYGYTF